Following are 28 T cell receptor beta chains from one sample sequenced in a study of CD8+ T cells in alopecia areata. Once RNA had been extracted, it was reverse transcribed into cDNA to act as the sequencing template. The method was immunoSEQ multiplex PCR; TCRdb's version includes in-frame clones alone and lacks a portion of them. The table lists some 130,000 clones, roughly 53% of them singletons. Source: CD4+ T cells sorted from blood, taken at week 0. The receptors here all came from a human donor with alopecia areata.

This rearrangement joins TRBV29-1 to TRBJ1-2; D gene ambiguous. The germline V and J ends were trimmed by 4 bases and 5 bases, with 14 bases remaining between them. CDR1 and CDR2 (germline): SQVTM, ANQGSEA. This CDR3 region has 13 residues. The CDR3 region is CSVAGVGIYGYTF. The CDR3 nucleotides read TGCAGCGTTGCAGGAGTGGGTATATATGGCTACACCTTC.

The V gene is TRBV7-9, the J gene TRBJ2-5; 9 bases align to TRBD2. In germline, CDR1 is SEHNR, CDR2 FQNEAQ (reference sequence). V trimming: 5 bases; J trimming: 5 bases; junction bases outside the gene matches: 9. This CDR3 spans 15 amino acids. The CDR3 region is CASSAGLAMFETQYF. The DNA of the CDR3 is TGTGCCAGCAGCGCCGGACTAGCGATGTTCGAGACCCAGTACTTC. The whole variable domain, filled in from reference TRBV7-9 and TRBJ2-5, reads DTGVSQNPRHKITKRGQNVTFRCDPISEHNRLYWYRQTLGQGPEFLTYFQNEAQLEKSRLLSDRFSAERPKGSFSTLEIQRTEQGDSAMYLCASSAGLAMFETQYFGPGTRLLVL.

The rearrangement joins TRBV7-2 to TRBJ1-5, with TRBD1 as a possible D gene (6 bases). Trimming removed 5 bases from V and 0 bases from J, with 17 bases in between. The CDR3 is 17 amino acids. Germline V gives CDR1 SGHTA, CDR2 FQGNSA. CDR3 nucleotides: TGTGCCAGCAGCGACGGCCTAGGGGGACTTAGCAATCAGCCCCAGCATTTT. It translates to CASSDGLGGLSNQPQHF.

The CDR3 is CASSVAIGQGYEQYF. The CDR3, as DNA: TGTGCCAGCAGCGTAGCAATCGGACAGGGATACGAGCAGTACTTC. The chain uses TRBV9 and TRBJ2-7, with 8 bases lining up with TRBD1. The CDR3 is made up of 15 amino acids. Trimming took 0 bases from V and 4 from J; bases not matched to a gene: 6. Germline lookup yields CDR1 SGDLS and CDR2 YYNGEE.

The genes are TRBV7-4 and TRBJ1-5; no reliable D call. The CDR3 is 14 amino acids. Between the trimmed V and J ends, which lost 1 base and 5 bases, there was a span of 9 bases. Germline lookup yields CDR1 SGHVT and CDR2 SQSDAQ. In DNA form, the CDR3 reads TGTGCCAGCAGCTTAGAGACACCCTATCAGCCCCAGCATTTT. It encodes CASSLETPYQPQHF. Full variable domain (missing parts from reference TRBV7-4 and TRBJ1-5): GAGVSQSPRYKVAKRGRDVALRCDSISGHVTLYWYRQTLGQGSEVLTYSQSDAQRDKSGRPSGRFSAERPERSVSTLKIQRTEQGDSAVYLCASSLETPYQPQHFGDGTRLSIL.

There are a few counts of this clone. The V call is TRBV4-1, the J call TRBJ2-5, with D possibly TRBD2 on 6 matching bases. The CDR3 has 16 amino acids. Germline values: CDR1 MGHRA, CDR2 YSYEKL. V was pared by 0 bases and J by 2 bases, with 13 bases between. The CDR3, as DNA: TGCGCCAGCAGCCAAGATGCAGTGCGGGGTCAAGAGACCCAGTACTTC. The encoded protein is CASSQDAVRGQETQYF.

V gene TRBV28 combines with J gene TRBJ1-2, with D hard to call. Germline assignment: CDR1 MDHEN and CDR2 SYDVKM. V was pared by 2 bases and J by 0 bases, with 7 bases between. This CDR3 is built from 14 residues. The CDR3 region has the DNA TGTGCCAGCAGTTTACGGGTCGCTAACTATGGCTACACCTTC. Amino acids: CASSLRVANYGYTF.

Turning to this clone: This may be a read error: a much more frequent sequence differs by one nucleotide. Other DNA variants within this sample encode the same CDR3. V gene TRBV18 combines with J gene TRBJ2-5, with a possible D match to TRBD1 (5 bases). The CDR3 extends over 13 amino acids. Germline V gives CDR1 KGHSH, CDR2 LQKENI. Trimming cost V 3 bases and J 1 base, with 6 bases left between them. CDR3 protein: CASSPDSQETQYF. The CDR3 coding sequence is TGTGCCAGCTCACCCGACAGCCAAGAGACCCAGTACTTC.

The chain joins TRBV27 to TRBJ2-1; no definite D call. Trimming cost V 2 bases and J 4 bases, with 9 bases left between them. In germline, CDR1 is MNHEY, CDR2 SMNVEV (reference sequence). The CDR3 has 14 residues. The DNA of the CDR3 is TGTGCCAGCAGTTTAAAACTCCCGTACAATGAGCAGTTCTTC. It translates to CASSLKLPYNEQFF.

The gene calls are TRBV5-1 and TRBJ2-5; 10 bases map to TRBD2. The CDR3 is made up of 15 amino acids. CDR1 is SGHRS, CDR2 YFSETQ, per germline. Losses at the gene ends were 6 bases for V and 4 bases for J; bases not matched to a gene: 9. CDR3 nucleotide sequence: TGCGCCAGCACCAGCGGGGGGGTCGTCGGAGAGACCCAGTACTTC. Residues: CASTSGGVVGETQYF.

This chain links TRBV10-3 with TRBJ2-5; 8 positions agree with TRBD1. CDR3 length equals 13 residues. Unmatched junction bases numbered 5, after V lost 6 bases and J lost 5 bases. The V gene's germline CDR1 is ENHRY and CDR2 SYGVKD. CDR3 DNA sequence: TGTGCCATCAGCTGGACAGGGCAGGAGACCCAGTACTTC. This codes for CAISWTGQETQYF.

The gene calls are TRBV19 and TRBJ1-2; D not certain. V lost 4 bases and J lost 2, with 14 bases in between. The length of the CDR3 is 15 residues. The V gene's germline CDR1 is LNHDA and CDR2 SQIVND (reference sequence). The CDR3, as DNA: TGTGCCAGTAGTACACGCGACACGCTAAACTATGGCTACACCTTC. It translates to CASSTRDTLNYGYTF.

The chain recombines TRBV20-1 with TRBJ2-1; D possibly corresponds to TRBD1 (5 bases). CDR3 size: 11 residues. Germline CDR1 DFQATT, CDR2 SNEGSKA (reference sequence). V was cut by 3 bases and J by 5 bases, with 5 bases left in between. DNA for the CDR3: TGCAGTGCTAGGACAGACAATGAGCAGTTCTTC. This sequence encodes CSARTDNEQFF.

This clone was detected only a few times. This rearrangement joins TRBV10-2 to TRBJ1-5; D remains unclear. Between the trimmed V and J ends, which lost 3 bases and 1 base, there was a span of 1 base. The CDR3 is 12 residues long. In germline, CDR1 is WSHSY, CDR2 SAAADI. This chain's CDR3 is CASSESNQPQHF. As DNA, the CDR3 is TGCGCCAGCAGTGAAAGCAATCAGCCCCAGCATTTT.

The chain has TRBV6-5 and TRBJ1-1; possible D gene TRBD1, 5 bases. Trimming took 7 bases from V and 5 from J, leaving 20 bases between them. The CDR3 covers 15 residues. Germline lookup yields CDR1 MNHEY and CDR2 SVGAGI. CDR3 coding DNA: TGTGCCAGCATCCGGGCAGGGCTAGAACGGACTGAAGCTTTCTTT. Protein: CASIRAGLERTEAFF.

J is TRBJ2-3 and V is TRBV7-2, with D maybe TRBD2 (7 bases). The germline gives CDR1 SGHTA, CDR2 FQGNSA. The V end was cut by 4 bases, the J end by 2 bases, with 13 bases between. The CDR3 covers 15 residues. The CDR3 sequence is CASSSPGGATDTQYF. The CDR3 region has the DNA TGTGCCAGCAGCTCCCCGGGGGGCGCCACAGATACGCAGTATTTT. Full variable domain (remainder filled in from reference TRBV7-2 and TRBJ2-3): GAGVSQSPSNKVTEKGKDVELRCDPISGHTALYWYRQSLGQGLEFLIYFQGNSAPDKSGLPSDRFSAERTGGSVSTLTIQRTQQEDSAVYLCASSSPGGATDTQYFGPGTRLTVL.

This clone came up once. The rearrangement links TRBV6-6 to TRBJ2-5; tentative D call: TRBD2 (6 bases). V gave up 11 bases and J gave up 5 bases, with 21 bases separating them. Germline V gene data show CDR1 as MNHNY and CDR2 as SVGAGI (reference sequence). The length of the CDR3 is 14 residues. The DNA for the CDR3 is TGTGCCGGTCGGGAGAGGTTCAGCGCGGAGACCCAGTACTTC. It yields the protein CAGRERFSAETQYF.

This chain joins TRBV30 and TRBJ2-3; TRBD2 matches 11 bases. The CDR3 runs to 14 residues. V shed 5 bases, J shed 5 bases, and the junction held 6 bases outside the gene matches. The germline V gene has CDR1 GTSNPN and CDR2 SVGIG (reference sequence). CDR3 nucleotides: TGTGCCTGGTTGACTAGCGGGGATCAAGATACGCAGTATTTT. Translating it yields CAWLTSGDQDTQYF. Supplemented by reference TRBV30 and TRBJ2-3, the full variable domain reads SQTIHQWPATLVQPVGSPLSLECTVEGTSNPNLYWYRQAAGRGLQLLFYSVGIGQISSEVPQNLSASRPQDRQFILSSKKLLLSDSGFYLCAWLTSGDQDTQYFGPGTRLTVL.

CDR3 DNA sequence: TGTGCCAGAGACAGGGAACGCGAGCAGTACTTC. Translation: CARDREREQYF. The chain combines TRBV27 with TRBJ2-7; 7 bases match TRBD1. V was clipped by 9 bases and J by 6 bases; unmatched bases: 5. This CDR3 is 11 amino acids long. Per the germline V gene, CDR1 is MNHEY and CDR2 is SMNVEV (reference sequence).

Of note for this clone: Other DNA sequences in this specimen translate into the identical CDR3. This chain uses TRBV20-1 with TRBJ1-5; D unresolved. V was clipped by 7 bases and J by 5 bases, with 6 bases between them. Germline V lookup: CDR1 DFQATT, CDR2 SNEGSKA (reference sequence). The CDR3 has 10 amino acids. The CDR3 nucleotides read TGCAGTGTCGGGGATCAGCCCCAGCATTTT. Translated, it gives CSVGDQPQHF.

This clone was counted a few times. Germline and junction disagree at one end, which may indicate a read error. The chain links TRBV29-1 to TRBJ2-1, with D tentatively TRBD1 (6 bases). The CDR3 is 8 amino acids. From germline, CDR1 is SQVTM and CDR2 ANQGSEA. CDR3 sequence reads: CSVDSLLF. CDR3 bases: TGCAGCGTGGACAGTCTGCTCTTC.

This sequence joins TRBV7-9 and TRBJ1-1, with a weak D call TRBD1 (5 bases). V lost 5 bases, J lost 0 bases, and 13 bases lay in between. In germline, CDR1 is SEHNR, CDR2 FQNEAQ (reference sequence). This CDR3 contains 15 residues. For the CDR3, the DNA is TGTGCCAGCAGCCCCTGGGGACTTATGAACACTGAAGCTTTCTTT. It translates to CASSPWGLMNTEAFF.

There are a few counts of this clone. The chain combines TRBV5-1 with TRBJ2-7, with a tentative D call TRBD2 (6 bases). In germline, CDR1 is SGHRS, CDR2 YFSETQ. This CDR3 spans 15 amino acids. V was shortened by 3 bases and J by 7 bases, with 20 bases between the two germline ends. Here the CDR3 DNA reads TGCGCCAGCAGCTACCGGGACTCAGAGCTTTCAGAGCAGTACTTC. Translated: CASSYRDSELSEQYF.

The chain combines TRBV9 with TRBJ2-1; no reliable D call. This CDR3 region has 15 residues. V lost 4 bases and J lost 7, with 18 bases in between. Germline-derived CDR1 and CDR2 are SGDLS and YYNGEE. For the CDR3, the DNA is TGTGCCAGCAGCCCCCGGGTTCCGTCGACAAATGAGCAGTTCTTC. Protein product: CASSPRVPSTNEQFF.

The chain recombines TRBV7-9 with TRBJ2-1, with D possibly being TRBD2 (5 bases). The ends were cut back, 6 bases at V and 10 bases at J, with 13 bases in the middle. This CDR3 has 12 amino acids. The germline V gene has CDR1 SEHNR and CDR2 FQNEAQ (reference sequence). CDR3 loop: CASSTNGEEQFF. The CDR3 nucleotides read TGTGCCAGCAGTACTAACGGGGAGGAGCAGTTCTTC.

This clone was seen more than once but under ten times. The V gene is TRBV7-2, the J gene TRBJ2-7, with D unresolved. Germline values: CDR1 SGHTA, CDR2 FQGNSA. This CDR3 has 14 residues. V gave up 5 bases and J gave up 0 bases, with 11 bases separating them. The CDR3 bases are TGTGCCAGCAGCCAGGCGCCGGGCTCCTACGAGCAGTACTTC. This translates into CASSQAPGSYEQYF.

This clone was picked up a small number of times. This rearrangement joins TRBV6-5 to TRBJ2-3; 7 bases are shared with TRBD2. Germline V gene data show CDR1 as MNHEY and CDR2 as SVGAGI. The CDR3 has 15 amino acids. The ends lost 6 bases at V and 1 base at J; junction bases unmatched: 7. The CDR3: CASRRSGLGTDTQYF. CDR3 in DNA: TGTGCCAGCAGACGATCCGGACTAGGCACAGATACGCAGTATTTT.

The rearrangement uses TRBV6-6 and TRBJ2-7; D is undetermined. This CDR3 comprises 12 residues. CDR1 is MNHNY, CDR2 SVGAGI, per germline (reference sequence). Trimming took 2 bases from V and 3 from J, leaving 5 bases between them. CDR3 sequence reads: CASSYSFYEQYF. As DNA, the CDR3 is TGTGCCAGCAGTTACAGCTTCTACGAGCAGTACTTC.